This T cell receptor (beta chain) was found in a study of T cells in Graves' hyperthyroidism and ophthalmopathy. Stable Graves' hyperthyroidism meant no ophthalmopathy progression within 18 months. Study-wide results and limits: Most thyroid clonotypes with frequency above 0.001 were detected in blood.

Worth noting for this clonotype: Antigen specificity is unknown.

The CDR3 regions of TCR beta were amplified from RNA transcripts. RT-PCR in the first round (using the HTBI primer set) targeted the TCR CDR3. Via MiXCR, TCRdb re-called the multiplex PCR reads, giving one row per CDR3 protein. The sample consists of under 650,000 distinct CDR3 sequences, 15% to 20% of them appearing once. Looked up from germline, CDR1 is DFQATT and CDR2 is SNEGSKA (reference sequence). There are 13 residues in the CDR3. The V and J ends lost 3 bases and 5 bases respectively, with 14 bases between them. The V gene is TRBV20-1, the J gene TRBJ2-7; no firm D call. Sequencing used blood. The sequence derives from a woman in her 30s with Graves' hyperthyroidism. CDR3 residues: CSASLRPSNEQYF. The CDR3 DNA is TGCAGTGCTAGCCTTCGGCCCAGTAACGAGCAGTACTTC.